Listed here are 11 T cell receptor beta chains from one sample, sequenced in a study of CD8+CD57+ T cells in acquired aplastic anemia. The template for TCR beta VDJ and CDR3 sequence profiling was genomic DNA. TCRdb independently ran MiXCR on the reads; one entry per CDR3 protein. The sample lists 150,000 or so distinct CDR3 sequences, around 60% occurring once. The sequenced sample consisted of sorted CD4+, CD8+, or CD8+CD57+ T cells (not recorded which) from PBMCs. The source is a human donor in good health.

The chain couples TRBV7-9 to TRBJ2-7; 8 bases are shared with TRBD1. The J segment lost 1 base and the V segment lost 6 bases, leaving 11 bases of the junction unmatched. This CDR3 region has 16 residues. Germline CDR1 is SEHNR and CDR2 is FQNEAQ (reference sequence). The CDR3 region is CASSSTGDRWSYEQYF. The CDR3 region has the DNA TGTGCCAGCAGTTCAACAGGGGACAGGTGGTCCTACGAGCAGTACTTC.

This clonotype was counted a few times. V usage is TRBV7-9 and J usage is TRBJ2-7; D may be TRBD1 (6 bases). The CDR3 spans 14 residues. V lost 6 bases and J lost 1, with 13 bases in between. Germline assignment: CDR1 SEHNR and CDR2 FQNEAQ (reference sequence). CDR3 in DNA: TGTGCCAGCAGTCTAGGGGGACAATCCTACGAGCAGTACTTC. Its translation: CASSLGGQSYEQYF.

This clonotype was picked up a small number of times. The chain is built from TRBV24-1 and TRBJ2-7, with D uncertain. This CDR3 contains 11 residues. Germline loops: CDR1 KGHDR, CDR2 SFDVKD. Trimming pared 5 bases from V and 5 bases from J, leaving 6 bases between. The CDR3 loop reads CATSVRDEQYF. CDR3 DNA: TGTGCCACCAGTGTTCGGGACGAGCAGTACTTC.

This rearrangement joins TRBV9 to TRBJ2-1, with 14 bases identical to TRBD2. V lost 0 bases, J lost 9 bases, and 8 bases stayed unmatched. The CDR3 is 17 residues long. The germline V gene has CDR1 SGDLS and CDR2 YYNGEE. For the CDR3, the DNA is TGTGCCAGCAGCGTAGCTTCCGGACTAGCGGGAGGCGGTGAGCAGTTCTTC. Amino acid sequence: CASSVASGLAGGGEQFF.

The chain uses TRBV6-6 and TRBJ2-7; no reliable D call. CDR1 and CDR2 (germline): MNHNY, SVGAGI (reference sequence). The CDR3 is 15 amino acids. The V and J ends lost 0 bases and 1 base respectively, with 10 bases between them. CDR3 in DNA: TGTGCCAGCAGTTACTCGACGGCAAGTTCCTACGAGCAGTACTTC. This codes for CASSYSTASSYEQYF.

The chain joins TRBV7-9 to TRBJ2-2, with TRBD1 as a possible D gene (6 bases). This CDR3 is 15 amino acids long. V was shortened by 5 bases and J by 5 bases, with 15 bases between the two germline ends. Germline V gene data show CDR1 as SEHNR and CDR2 as FQNEAQ (reference sequence). CDR3 loop: CASSAGTLGTGELFF. The CDR3, as DNA: TGTGCCAGCAGCGCCGGGACACTAGGAACCGGGGAGCTGTTTTTT.

For this clonotype: The final CDR3 position lacks the conserved phenylalanine or tryptophan, pointing to a likely read error. This chain uses TRBV7-8 with TRBJ1-6; the match to TRBD1 covers 7 bases. There are 16 residues in the CDR3. V lost 1 base and J lost 8; bases outside the gene matches: 8. The V gene's germline CDR1 is SGHVS and CDR2 FQNEAQ. The CDR3 nucleotides read TGTGCCAGCAGCTTAGTGGCCAGGGGGTCGGATTCACCCCTCCACTCT. Translating gives CASSLVARGSDSPLHS.

This chain uses TRBV7-2 with TRBJ1-3; TRBD1 is a possible D gene (6 bases). Trimming took 3 bases from V and 2 from J, leaving 8 bases between them. Germline V lookup: CDR1 SGHTA, CDR2 FQGNSA. This CDR3 has 14 amino acids. The CDR3 spells CASSLTGPGNTIYF. The CDR3 DNA is TGTGCCAGCAGCTTGACAGGACCTGGAAACACCATATATTTT.

The V and J genes are TRBV24-1 and TRBJ1-5; a possible D gene is TRBD1 (6 bases). Germline V lookup: CDR1 KGHDR, CDR2 SFDVKD. V lost 3 bases and J 4 bases, leaving 9 bases between the germline ends. The CDR3 is 14 residues long. The DNA of the CDR3 is TGTGCCACCAGTGATCGAGGGGGGAATCAGCCCCAGCATTTT. Its protein is CATSDRGGNQPQHF.

This clonotype was picked up a small number of times. This chain joins TRBV7-9 and TRBJ1-2, with D perhaps TRBD1 (6 bases). The V end was cut by 3 bases, the J end by 3 bases, with 11 bases between. Per the germline V gene, CDR1 is SEHNR and CDR2 is FQNEAQ (reference sequence). The CDR3 sequence is 14 residues long. CDR3 sequence: CASSFPGQDYGYTF. The CDR3 bases are TGTGCCAGCAGCTTCCCGGGACAAGACTATGGCTACACCTTC. Supplemented by reference TRBV7-9 and TRBJ1-2, the full variable domain reads DTGVSQNPRHKITKRGQNVTFRCDPISEHNRLYWYRQTLGQGPEFLTYFQNEAQLEKSRLLSDRFSAERPKGSFSTLEIQRTEQGDSAMYLCASSFPGQDYGYTFGSGTRLTVV.

The chain combines TRBV4-3 with TRBJ2-7; no clear D gene. Germline assignment: CDR1 LGHNA and CDR2 YSLEER. The CDR3 loop spans 15 amino acids. Between the trimmed V and J ends, which lost 0 bases and 4 bases, there was a span of 13 bases. CDR3 loop: CASSQDWGMAYEQYF. DNA for the CDR3: TGCGCCAGCAGCCAAGATTGGGGTATGGCGTACGAGCAGTACTTC.